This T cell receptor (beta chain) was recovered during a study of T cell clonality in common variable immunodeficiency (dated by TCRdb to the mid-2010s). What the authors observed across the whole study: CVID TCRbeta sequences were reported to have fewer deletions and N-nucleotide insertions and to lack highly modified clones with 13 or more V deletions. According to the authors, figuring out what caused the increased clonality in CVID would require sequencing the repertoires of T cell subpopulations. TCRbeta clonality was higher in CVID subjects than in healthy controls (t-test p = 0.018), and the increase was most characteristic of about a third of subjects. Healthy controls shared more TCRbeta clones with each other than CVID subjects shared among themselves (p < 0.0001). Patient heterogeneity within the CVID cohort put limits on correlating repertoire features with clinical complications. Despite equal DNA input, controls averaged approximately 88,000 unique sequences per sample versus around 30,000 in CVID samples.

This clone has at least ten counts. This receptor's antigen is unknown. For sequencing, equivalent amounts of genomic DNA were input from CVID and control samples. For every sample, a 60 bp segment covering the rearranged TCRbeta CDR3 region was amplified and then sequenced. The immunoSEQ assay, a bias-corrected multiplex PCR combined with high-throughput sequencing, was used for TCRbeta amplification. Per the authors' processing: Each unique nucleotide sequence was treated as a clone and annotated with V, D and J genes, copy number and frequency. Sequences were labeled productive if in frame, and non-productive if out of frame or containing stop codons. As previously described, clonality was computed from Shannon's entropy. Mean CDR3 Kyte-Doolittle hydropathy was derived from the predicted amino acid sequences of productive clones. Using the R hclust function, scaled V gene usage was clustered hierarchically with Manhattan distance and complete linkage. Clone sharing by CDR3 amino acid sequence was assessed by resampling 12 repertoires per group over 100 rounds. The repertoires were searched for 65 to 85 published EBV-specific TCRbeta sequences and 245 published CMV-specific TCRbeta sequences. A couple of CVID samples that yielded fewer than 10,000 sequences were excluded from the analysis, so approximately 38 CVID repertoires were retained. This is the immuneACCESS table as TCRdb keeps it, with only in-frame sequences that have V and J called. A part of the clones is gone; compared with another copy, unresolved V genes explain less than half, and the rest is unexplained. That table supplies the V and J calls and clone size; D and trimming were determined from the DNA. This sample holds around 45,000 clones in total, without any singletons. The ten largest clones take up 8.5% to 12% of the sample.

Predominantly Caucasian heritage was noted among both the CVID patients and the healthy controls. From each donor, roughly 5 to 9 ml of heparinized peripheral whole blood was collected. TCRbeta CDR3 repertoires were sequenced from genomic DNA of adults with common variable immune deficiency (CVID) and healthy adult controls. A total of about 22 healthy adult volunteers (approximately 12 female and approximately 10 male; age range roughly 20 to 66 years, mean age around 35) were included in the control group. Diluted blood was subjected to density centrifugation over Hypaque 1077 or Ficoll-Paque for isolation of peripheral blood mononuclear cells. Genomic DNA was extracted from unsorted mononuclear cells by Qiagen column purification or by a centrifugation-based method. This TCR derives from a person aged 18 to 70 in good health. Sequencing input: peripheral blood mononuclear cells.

The CDR3 protein: CASSLNGPSSGNTIYF. The sequenced CDR3 bases are TGCGCCAGCAGCTTGAATGGCCCGAGCTCTGGAAACACC. Recombination linked TRBV5-1 to TRBJ1-3; the D gene lacks a confident call. The missing CDR3 end, 3 residues past where the read stops, is filled in from the germline J gene. The CDR3 runs 16 amino acids, cysteine and phenylalanine included. The DNA shown is the part of the CDR3 that was read: 39 bases, in frame from base 1. V was cut back by 1 base and J by 0 bases, leaving a gap of 11 bases between them. CDR1 SGHRS and CDR2 YFSETQ were looked up in the germline V gene.